A selection of T cell receptor beta chains follows, all from one sample in a study of early T cells in non-severe SARS-CoV-2 infection. MiXCR, applied by TCRdb to the 5' RACE reads, yields one record per CDR3 protein. The sample shows about 60,000 distinct CDR3 sequences, over 9% of them seen only once. Source: whole blood, taken at baseline. Every receptor here comes from an adult who was a healthcare worker with PCR-confirmed SARS-CoV-2 infection or an uninfected control (not recorded which). CDR3s include the opening cysteine and the closing phenylalanine or tryptophan. Each record gives: clone size, J gene, V gene, D gene, CDR3 protein, CDR3 DNA. D genes are given only for firm matches. Rows may omit the clone size; those that give it use once, few, many or a size class.

>many|TRBJ2-1|TRBV20-1|NA
CSARDGSLPQFEQFF
TGCAGTGCTAGAGATGGTAGCCTGCCACAATTTGAGCAGTTCTTC
>NA|TRBJ2-1|TRBV10-3|NA
CAISEPAGHYNEQFF
TGTGCCATCAGTGAGCCAGCCGGACATTACAATGAGCAGTTCTTC
>few|TRBJ2-7|TRBV5-5|TRBD1
CASSFSFGTGAYEQYF
TGTGCCAGCAGCTTTAGTTTTGGGACAGGGGCCTACGAGCAGTACTTC
>many|TRBJ1-1|TRBV7-9|NA
CASTKGNTEAFF
TGTGCCAGCACCAAAGGGAACACTGAAGCTTTCTTT
>few|TRBJ1-4|TRBV30|NA
CAWSTLPLAANEKLFF
TGTGCCTGGAGTACGCTACCTCTGGCGGCTAATGAAAAACTGTTTTTT
>many|TRBJ2-2|TRBV10-3|TRBD1
CAIRTGGDTGELFF
TGTGCCATCAGGACAGGGGGTGACACCGGGGAGCTGTTTTTT
>NA|TRBJ1-2|TRBV6-1|TRBD1
CASKPRGEYYGYTF
TGTGCCAGCAAGCCCAGGGGGGAGTACTATGGCTACACCTTC
>NA|TRBJ2-7|TRBV4-3|TRBD1
CASSQDPGTAYEQYF
TGCGCCAGCAGCCAAGATCCCGGGACAGCCTACGAGCAGTACTTC
>many|TRBJ2-7|TRBV3-2|NA
CASSPIYEQYF
TGTGCCAGCAGCCCCATCTACGAGCAGTACTTC
>few|TRBJ2-5|TRBV7-9|TRBD2
CASSRPLAAQETQYF
TGTGCCAGCAGTCGACCACTAGCGGCACAAGAGACCCAGTACTTC
>NA|TRBJ2-5|TRBV7-2|NA
CASSSTYVETQYF
TGTGCCAGCAGCTCTACGTACGTTGAGACCCAGTACTTC
>NA|TRBJ1-2|TRBV11-3|NA
CASSCMMALYGYTF
TGTGCCAGCAGCTGTATGATGGCACTCTATGGCTACACCTTC
>NA|TRBJ1-6|TRBV3-1|NA
CASRSKGGSPLHF
TGTGCCAGCCGCTCCAAGGGAGGTTCACCCCTCCACTTT
>NA|TRBJ1-2|TRBV27|NA
CASSPTLNYGYTF
TGTGCCAGCAGCCCTACACTCAACTATGGCTACACCTTC
>few|TRBJ1-2|TRBV7-2|NA
CASSLDRQYYGYTF
TGTGCCAGCAGCTTAGATCGTCAGTACTATGGCTACACCTTC
>NA|TRBJ1-6|TRBV6-2/TRBV6-3|NA
CASSYGGPVYNSPLHF
TGTGCCAGCAGTTACGGGGGGCCCGTCTATAATTCACCCCTCCACTTT
>NA|TRBJ2-5|TRBV20-1|NA
CSVRYPGRETQYF
TGCAGTGTAAGGTATCCAGGCAGGGAGACCCAGTACTTC
>NA|TRBJ2-2|TRBV2|NA
CASSEPPGELFF
TGTGCCAGCAGTGAACCCCCCGGGGAGCTGTTTTTT
>many|TRBJ2-7|TRBV2|NA
CASIVRDEQYF
TGTGCCAGCATTGTCAGGGACGAGCAGTACTTC
>NA|TRBJ2-5|TRBV7-6|NA
CASSGAGQRARETQYF
TGTGCCAGCAGCGGAGCCGGACAGAGGGCCCGGGAGACCCAGTACTTC
>many|TRBJ1-4|TRBV30|NA
CAWSVGEKLFF
TGTGCCTGGAGTGTAGGCGAAAAACTGTTTTTT
>many|TRBJ1-4|TRBV7-2|TRBD1
CASSTNRGTNEKLFF
TGTGCCAGCAGCACCAACAGGGGGACTAATGAAAAACTGTTTTTT
>NA|TRBJ1-1|TRBV7-9|NA
CASIPLLPGGHSEAFF
TGTGCCAGCATCCCCCTCCTTCCCGGGGGCCACTCTGAAGCTTTCTTT
>NA|TRBJ1-2|TRBV5-4|NA
CASSKNAGADGYTF
TGTGCCAGCAGCAAAAATGCGGGGGCGGATGGCTACACCTTC
>NA|TRBJ1-2|TRBV24-1|TRBD1
CATRDRGLIRNYGYTF
TGTGCCACCAGAGACAGGGGGCTGATTCGCAACTATGGCTACACCTTC
>few|TRBJ1-2|TRBV12-3/TRBV12-4|TRBD1
CASRGTAGRGAGYTF
TGTGCCAGCAGAGGGACAGCCGGTAGAGGTGCTGGCTACACCTTC
>NA|TRBJ2-1|TRBV7-7|NA
CASSSLPRSSYNEQFF
TGTGCTAGCAGCTCCCTGCCTCGTAGCTCCTACAATGAGCAGTTCTTC
>few|TRBJ2-3|TRBV20-1|TRBD2
CSAGPQASGGGTQYF
TGCAGTGCTGGACCTCAGGCTAGCGGGGGCGGTACGCAGTATTTT
>few|TRBJ2-6|TRBV6-5|TRBD1
CASRRSGTGRSGANVLTF
TGTGCCAGCAGAAGATCCGGGACAGGCCGCTCTGGGGCCAACGTCCTGACTTTC
>few|TRBJ1-1|TRBV6-6|NA
CASIYGVSLNTEAFF
TGTGCCAGCATCTACGGGGTCAGCCTGAACACTGAAGCTTTCTTT
>NA|TRBJ1-3|TRBV20-1|NA
CSASAPVGNTIYF
TGCAGTGCTTCCGCCCCAGTCGGAAACACCATATATTTT
>few|TRBJ1-2|TRBV5-8|NA
CASSRDAGDYGYTF
TGTGCCAGCAGCCGGGACGCCGGGGACTATGGCTACACCTTC
>few|TRBJ1-5|TRBV12-3/TRBV12-4|TRBD1
CASSLTGGLNQPQHF
TGTGCCAGCAGTTTAACAGGGGGTCTAAATCAGCCCCAGCATTTT
>NA|TRBJ1-6|TRBV9|NA
CASSVAQANSPLHF
TGTGCCAGCAGCGTAGCCCAGGCTAATTCACCCCTCCACTTT
>few|TRBJ1-2|TRBV12-3/TRBV12-4|NA
CASSLRGSYGYTF
TGTGCCAGCAGTTTGAGGGGATCCTATGGCTACACCTTC
>NA|TRBJ2-1|TRBV14|NA
CASSQDLSANEQFF
TGTGCCAGCAGCCAAGATCTTAGCGCCAATGAGCAATTCTTC
>many|TRBJ1-1|TRBV20-1|NA
CSAPTGQNTEAFF
TGCAGTGCCCCTACGGGGCAGAACACTGAAGCTTTCTTT
>many|TRBJ2-7|TRBV7-2|NA
CASSLAPGSYEQYF
TGTGCCAGCAGCTTAGCCCCGGGTTCCTACGAGCAGTACTTC
>NA|TRBJ2-3|TRBV27|NA
CASRTSQVITDTQYF
TGTGCCAGCAGAACCTCCCAGGTCATCACAGATACGCAGTATTTT
>few|TRBJ2-3|TRBV3-1|NA
CASSPRSSGTDTQYF
TGTGCCAGCAGCCCAAGATCTAGCGGCACAGATACGCAGTATTTT
>few|TRBJ2-7|TRBV20-1|TRBD2
CSAGPAGGLYEQYF
TGCAGTGCTGGCCCCGCGGGGGGGCTATACGAGCAGTACTTC
>few|TRBJ2-4|TRBV19|TRBD2
CASSIDSSGANIQYF
TGTGCCAGTAGTATAGATTCTAGCGGGGCTAACATTCAGTACTTC
>many|TRBJ2-5|TRBV7-2|NA
CASSPRSNSLQETQYF
TGTGCCAGCAGCCCAAGGTCTAATTCCCTGCAAGAGACCCAGTACTTC
>few|TRBJ2-7|TRBV12-2|NA
CASRLVSGTYYEQYF
TGTGCAAGTCGCTTAGTGAGTGGGACCTACTACGAGCAGTACTTC
>NA|TRBJ1-2|TRBV5-1|NA
CASSLWRESSYTF
TGCGCCAGCAGCTTGTGGAGGGAGTCAAGCTACACCTTC
>NA|TRBJ2-1|TRBV6-5|TRBD1
CASSSRQGVPTGQFF
TGTGCCAGCAGTTCCCGACAGGGGGTCCCGACAGGGCAGTTCTTC
>NA|TRBJ1-3|TRBV12-3/TRBV12-4|NA
CASSLQGLNTIYF
TGTGCCAGCAGTTTGCAGGGCTTGAACACCATATATTTT
>NA|TRBJ2-6|TRBV5-4|NA
CASSYVSGANVLTF
TGTGCCAGCAGCTACGTATCTGGGGCCAACGTCCTGACTTTC
>few|TRBJ1-1|TRBV13|NA
CASSFLVWDTEAFF
TGTGCCAGCAGCTTTCTTGTCTGGGACACTGAAGCTTTCTTT
>NA|TRBJ2-4|TRBV3-1|NA
CASRPAQGIENIQYF
TGTGCCAGCAGGCCGGCTCAGGGGATTGAAAACATTCAGTACTTC
>few|TRBJ2-1|TRBV20-1|NA
CSIFRTGTMEQFF
TGCAGTATCTTCAGGACAGGGACTATGGAGCAGTTCTTC
>many|TRBJ1-6|TRBV6-6|TRBD1
CASSEAGQGSHNSPLHF
TGTGCCAGCAGTGAGGCGGGACAGGGTAGTCATAATTCACCCCTCCACTTT
>NA|TRBJ2-3|TRBV7-8|TRBD2
CASSKEGLAGTSSTDTQYF
TGTGCCAGCAGCAAGGAGGGACTAGCGGGGACCTCTAGCACAGATACGCAGTATTTT
>few|TRBJ1-2|TRBV2|NA
CASSGSGILAGYTF
TGTGCCAGCAGTGGATCAGGGATCTTAGCTGGCTACACCTTC
>few|TRBJ1-6|TRBV6-5|TRBD1
CASRRDRNSPLHF
TGTGCCAGCAGGAGGGACAGGAATTCACCCCTCCACTTT